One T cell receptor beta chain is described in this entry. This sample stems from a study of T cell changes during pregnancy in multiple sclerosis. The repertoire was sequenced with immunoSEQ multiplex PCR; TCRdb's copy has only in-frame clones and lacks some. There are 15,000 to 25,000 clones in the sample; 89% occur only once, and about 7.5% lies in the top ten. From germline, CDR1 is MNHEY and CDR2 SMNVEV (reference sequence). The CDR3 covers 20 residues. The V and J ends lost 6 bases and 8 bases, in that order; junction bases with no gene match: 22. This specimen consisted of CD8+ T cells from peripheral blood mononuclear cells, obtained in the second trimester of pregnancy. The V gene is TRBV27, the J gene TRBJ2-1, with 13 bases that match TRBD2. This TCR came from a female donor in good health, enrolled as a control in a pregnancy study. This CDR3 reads CASSSLPLLAGGLNTDEQFF. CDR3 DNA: TGTGCCAGCAGCTCCTTACCCTTACTAGCGGGAGGGCTGAATACGGATGAGCAGTTCTTC.